This passage covers 24 T cell receptor beta chains from one sample sequenced in a study of CD8 T cells in Susac syndrome. RNA was extracted with the RNeasy kit, and a quantity of roughly 0.5 to 1 ug was reverse transcribed using random hexamers. TCRdb re-analysed the immunoSEQ multiplex PCR reads in MiXCR, keeping a single row per CDR3 protein. Here the sample spans 150,000 to 200,000 distinct CDR3 sequences, 90% to 95% being singletons. Sequenced sample: CD4+ T cells from PBMCs. These receptor sequences come from a human donor with multiple sclerosis.

V is TRBV7-2 and J is TRBJ1-2; TRBD1 agrees at 7 bases. The germline V gene has CDR1 SGHTA and CDR2 FQGNSA. The CDR3 runs 14 residues. V dropped 5 bases and J dropped 2; count of bases not matched to a gene: 5. The CDR3 is CASSTDRVNYGYTF. As DNA, the CDR3 is TGTGCCAGCAGCACCGACAGGGTGAACTATGGCTACACCTTC.

This chain uses TRBV6-2 or TRBV6-3 with TRBJ2-7; a possible D gene is TRBD1 (6 bases). CDR1 is MNHEY, CDR2 SVGEGT, per germline. V shed 6 bases and J shed 5 bases, with 14 bases lying between them. The length of the CDR3 is 13 residues. The CDR3 sequence is CASRSFGGHEQYF. CDR3 sequence (DNA): TGTGCCAGCAGATCCTTTGGGGGCCACGAGCAGTACTTC.

The rearrangement links TRBV20-1 to TRBJ2-1, with D unresolved. Between the trimmed V and J ends, which lost 6 bases and 5 bases, there was a span of 14 bases. Germline V lookup: CDR1 DFQATT, CDR2 SNEGSKA (reference sequence). The CDR3 runs to 13 residues. In nucleotides, the CDR3 is TGCAGTGCCCAAAGGGCGTCTAACAATGAGCAGTTCTTC. This gives the protein CSAQRASNNEQFF.

In its sample, this clonotype was seen once. The chain joins TRBV4-3 to TRBJ2-5; 8 nucleotides agree with TRBD1. The CDR3 runs to 15 residues. Trimming took 4 bases from V and 4 from J; bases not matched to a gene: 8. Germline-derived CDR1 and CDR2 are LGHNA and YSLEER. The DNA for the CDR3 is TGCGCCAGCAGCCGAGCAATACAGGGGGGAGAGACCCAGTACTTC. Protein product: CASSRAIQGGETQYF.

The chain uses TRBV19 and TRBJ1-5; D unresolved. The germline V gene encodes CDR1 LNHDA and CDR2 SQIVND (reference sequence). The CDR3 length is 14 residues. The V and J ends lost 4 bases and 3 bases respectively, with 10 bases between them. The CDR3 spells CASSRRQVNQPQHF. The CDR3 bases are TGTGCCAGTAGTAGACGACAAGTCAATCAGCCCCAGCATTTT.

J is TRBJ2-3 and V is TRBV5-4; unclear D gene. CDR1 SGHNT and CDR2 YYREEE come from the germline V gene (reference sequence). The V end lost 6 bases, the J end lost 5 bases, and 13 bases lay between the germline ends. CDR3 length: 13 residues. CDR3 sequence: CASTPTVGDTQYF. The CDR3 region has the DNA TGTGCCAGCACCCCGACCGTGGGAGATACGCAGTATTTT. Full variable domain (remainder filled in from reference TRBV5-4 and TRBJ2-3): ETGVTQSPTHLIKTRGQQVTLRCSSQSGHNTVSWYQQALGQGPQFIFQYYREEENGRGNFPPRFSGLQFPNYSSELNVNALELDDSALYLCASTPTVGDTQYFGPGTRLTVL.

The chain employs TRBV7-3 and TRBJ2-7; 11 nucleotides agree with TRBD1. The ends lost 5 bases at V and 3 bases at J; junction bases unmatched: 3. The CDR3 spans 14 residues. CDR1 is SGHTA, CDR2 FQGTGA, per germline. CDR3 amino acids: CASSPGTGGYEQYF. The CDR3 DNA follows: TGTGCCAGCAGCCCCGGGACAGGGGGCTACGAGCAGTACTTC.

This chain joins TRBV29-1 and TRBJ2-2; TRBD2 aligns across 13 bases. Germline CDR1 and CDR2: SQVTM and ANQGSEA. This CDR3 is built from 14 residues. J lost 6 bases, V lost 7 bases, and 5 bases had no gene match. The CDR3 reads CSAGTSGVSGELFF. The CDR3 DNA sequence: TGCAGCGCTGGGACTAGCGGGGTCTCCGGGGAGCTGTTTTTT.

This chain joins TRBV19 and TRBJ2-7, with a tentative D call TRBD1 (6 bases). Germline V gene data show CDR1 as LNHDA and CDR2 as SQIVND (reference sequence). The CDR3 covers 12 residues. Trimming cost V 0 bases and J 13 bases, with 13 bases left between them. Here the CDR3 DNA reads TGTGCCAGTAGTATAGATCGAAGGACAGTTTACTTC. It translates to CASSIDRRTVYF. The full variable domain, completed using reference TRBV19 and TRBJ2-7, is DGGITQSPKYLFRKEGQNVTLSCEQNLNHDAMYWYRQDPGQGLRLIYYSQIVNDFQKGDIAEGYSVSREKKESFPLTVTSAQKNPTAFYLCASSIDRRTVYFGPGTRLTVT.

This clonotype was recorded once. This rearrangement joins TRBV27 to TRBJ1-2; 9 bases line up with TRBD1. CDR3 length equals 14 residues. J lost 4 bases, V lost 4 bases, and 4 bases had no gene match. Looked up from germline, CDR1 is MNHEY and CDR2 is SMNVEV (reference sequence). DNA for the CDR3: TGTGCCAGCAGTTCGGACAGGGGTTCCTATGGCTACACCTTC. This sequence encodes CASSSDRGSYGYTF.

V and J are TRBV11-2 and TRBJ2-4; D remains unclear. Trimming removed 1 base at V and 1 base at J, with 5 bases between. The CDR3 has 14 residues. Per the germline V gene, CDR1 is SGHAT and CDR2 is FQNNGV. In nucleotides, the CDR3 is TGTGCCAGCAGCTTAGGGCGGGCCAAAAACATTCAGTACTTC. It yields the protein CASSLGRAKNIQYF. Together with reference TRBV11-2 and TRBJ2-4, the CDR3 gives the full variable domain: EAGVAQSPRYKIIEKRQSVAFWCNPISGHATLYWYQQILGQGPKLLIQFQNNGVVDDSQLPKDRFSAERLKGVDSTLKIQPAKLEDSAVYLCASSLGRAKNIQYFGAGTRLSVL.

The chain recombines TRBV7-9 with TRBJ1-6; perhaps TRBD1 as D (5 bases). This CDR3 spans 15 amino acids. Germline V gene lookup returns CDR1 SEHNR and CDR2 FQNEAQ (reference sequence). Trimming took off 5 bases at V and 10 bases at J, with 18 bases between the two ends. As DNA, the CDR3 is TGTGCCAGCAGCCCACCGGAGGGGAAGGGATCACCCCTCCACTTT. Protein: CASSPPEGKGSPLHF. Using reference TRBV7-9 and TRBJ1-6 for the parts outside the CDR3, the full variable domain is DTGVSQNPRHKITKRGQNVTFRCDPISEHNRLYWYRQTLGQGPEFLTYFQNEAQLEKSRLLSDRFSAERPKGSFSTLEIQRTEQGDSAMYLCASSPPEGKGSPLHFGNGTRLTVT.

The rearrangement joins TRBV7-9 to TRBJ1-5, with D unclear. Trimming left V 1 base short and J 1 base short, with 14 bases between. Germline CDR1 is SEHNR and CDR2 is FQNEAQ (reference sequence). The CDR3 length is 17 residues. Here the CDR3 DNA reads TGTGCCAGCAGCTTAGAAAAGGGCCCCTTAAGCAATCAGCCCCAGCATTTT. Translated, it gives CASSLEKGPLSNQPQHF.

This chain joins TRBV4-2 and TRBJ1-1; a weak D match, TRBD1 (5 bases). The CDR3 runs to 13 residues. V was trimmed by 0 bases and J by 10 bases, leaving 12 bases between them. Germline CDR1 LGHNA, CDR2 YNFKEQ. The CDR3 reads CASSQDNGDGAFF. The CDR3 DNA reads as TGTGCCAGCAGCCAAGATAACGGGGACGGAGCTTTCTTT.

The V gene is TRBV2, the J gene TRBJ1-2; tentatively, D is TRBD1 (6 bases). V dropped 6 bases and J dropped 4 bases, with 15 bases sitting between them. Germline V gives CDR1 SNHLY, CDR2 FYNNEI. The CDR3 has 14 residues. The CDR3 DNA reads TGTGCCAGCAGAGGCCAAACAGGGACCTATGGCTACACCTTC. Translation gives CASRGQTGTYGYTF. The whole variable domain, remainder taken from reference TRBV2 and TRBJ1-2, is EPEVTQTPSHQVTQMGQEVILRCVPISNHLYFYWYRQILGQKVEFLVSFYNNEISEKSEIFDDQFSVERPDGSNFTLKIRSTKLEDSAMYFCASRGQTGTYGYTFGSGTRLTVV.

This chain uses TRBV20-1 with TRBJ1-5; possible D gene TRBD1, 5 bases. Deletions cut 1 base from V and 6 bases from J, with 13 bases between. The CDR3 extends over 14 amino acids. Per germline, CDR1 DFQATT and CDR2 SNEGSKA (reference sequence). The CDR3 coding sequence is TGCAGTGCTAGAGCCTCGCCAGGGCTTCAGCCCCAGCATTTT. Protein: CSARASPGLQPQHF.

This clonotype was detected only once. The chain has TRBV20-1 and TRBJ2-1; 8 bases agree with TRBD2. After removal of 5 bases from V and 9 bases from J, the junction contained 3 bases not matched to a gene. The CDR3 is made up of 11 amino acids. CDR1 and CDR2 (germline): DFQATT, SNEGSKA (reference sequence). The chain's CDR3 is CSAPAGAEQFF. The CDR3, as DNA: TGCAGTGCTCCAGCGGGGGCTGAGCAGTTCTTC.

This sequence joins TRBV6-5 and TRBJ2-7, with D unresolved. Trimming stripped 2 bases from V and 1 base from J, with 12 bases between. The CDR3 runs to 15 residues. The germline gives CDR1 MNHEY, CDR2 SVGAGI. The CDR3 here is CASSYGRARSYEQYF. The CDR3 region has the DNA TGTGCCAGCAGTTACGGTCGGGCCAGATCCTACGAGCAGTACTTC.

The chain employs TRBV7-8 and TRBJ1-1; D not certain. CDR1 SGHVS and CDR2 FQNEAQ come from the germline V gene. Trimming took 5 bases from V and 0 from J, leaving 16 bases between them. The CDR3 runs to 16 residues. This CDR3 is CASSTHSQPLNTEAFF. The CDR3 DNA is TGTGCCAGCAGCACCCACAGTCAGCCCTTGAACACTGAAGCTTTCTTT.

CDR3 region: CSASPGQGYEQYF. CDR3 sequence (DNA): TGCAGTGCTAGTCCCGGACAGGGCTACGAGCAGTACTTC. The chain carries TRBV20-1 and TRBJ2-7; 8 positions agree with TRBD1. Trimming at V came to 3 bases and at J to 3 bases, leaving 4 bases not matched to a gene. The CDR3 runs to 13 residues. The V gene's germline CDR1 is DFQATT and CDR2 SNEGSKA (reference sequence).

The chain is built from TRBV5-4 and TRBJ2-1; 8 bases map to TRBD1. Losses at the gene ends were 7 bases for V and 9 bases for J; bases not matched to a gene: 12. CDR1 and CDR2 (germline): SGHNT, YYREEE (reference sequence). This CDR3 comprises 14 residues. CDR3: CASFRWTGNSEQFF. CDR3 bases: TGTGCCAGCTTCCGTTGGACAGGGAACTCTGAGCAGTTCTTC.

The chain combines TRBV7-3 with TRBJ2-2; no definite D call. The V gene lost 3 bases and the J gene lost 6 bases, with 8 bases spanning the gap. The CDR3 runs 13 residues. The germline CDR1 and CDR2 sequences are SGHTA and FQGTGA. The CDR3 reads CASSLVVSGELFF. DNA of the CDR3: TGTGCCAGCAGCTTGGTTGTCTCCGGGGAGCTGTTTTTT.

This clonotype was detected once. V is TRBV12-5 and J is TRBJ2-5; D gene unclear. The CDR3 covers 14 residues. Germline V gives CDR1 LGHNT, CDR2 FRNRAP. Trimming shortened V by 6 bases and J by 1 base, and 12 bases separated the two germline ends. CDR3 residues: CASGPPMIQETQYF. CDR3 DNA sequence: TGTGCTAGTGGACCCCCAATGATCCAAGAGACCCAGTACTTC.

The chain uses TRBV6-2 or TRBV6-3 and TRBJ1-2; D is perhaps TRBD1 (5 bases). This CDR3 region has 14 residues. In germline, CDR1 is MNHEY, CDR2 SVGEGT. Trimming left V 4 bases short and J 0 bases short, with 9 bases between. This chain's CDR3 is CASSFPDTNYGYTF. The CDR3 bases are TGTGCCAGCAGTTTCCCGGACACTAACTATGGCTACACCTTC.